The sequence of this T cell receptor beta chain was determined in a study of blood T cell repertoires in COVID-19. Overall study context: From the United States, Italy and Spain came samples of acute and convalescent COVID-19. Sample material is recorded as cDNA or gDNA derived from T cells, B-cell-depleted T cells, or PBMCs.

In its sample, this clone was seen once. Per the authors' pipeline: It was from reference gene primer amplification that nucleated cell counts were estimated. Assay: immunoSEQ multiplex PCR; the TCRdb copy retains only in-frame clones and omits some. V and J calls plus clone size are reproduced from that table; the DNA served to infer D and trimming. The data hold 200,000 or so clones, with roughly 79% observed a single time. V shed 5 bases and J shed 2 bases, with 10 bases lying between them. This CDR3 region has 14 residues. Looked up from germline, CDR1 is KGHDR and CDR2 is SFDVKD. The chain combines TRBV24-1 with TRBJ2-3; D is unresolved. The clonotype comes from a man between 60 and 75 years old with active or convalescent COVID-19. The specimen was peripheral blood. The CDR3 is CATSGDDFTDTQYF. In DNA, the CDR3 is TGTGCCACCAGTGGCGACGACTTCACAGATACGCAGTATTTT.